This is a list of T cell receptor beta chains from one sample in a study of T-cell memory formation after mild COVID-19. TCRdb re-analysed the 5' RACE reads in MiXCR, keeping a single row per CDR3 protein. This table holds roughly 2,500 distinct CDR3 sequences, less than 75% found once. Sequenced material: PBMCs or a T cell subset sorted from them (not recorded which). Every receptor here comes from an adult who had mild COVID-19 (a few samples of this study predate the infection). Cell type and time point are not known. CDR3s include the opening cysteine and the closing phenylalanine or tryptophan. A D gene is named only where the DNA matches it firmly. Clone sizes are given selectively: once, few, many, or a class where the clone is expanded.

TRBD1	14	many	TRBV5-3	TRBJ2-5	CARSRRTGGETQYF	TGTGCCAGAAGCCGAAGGACAGGGGGCGAGACCCAGTACTTC
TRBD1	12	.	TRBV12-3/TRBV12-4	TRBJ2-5	CASSRTGETQYF	TGTGCCAGCAGCAGGACAGGAGAGACCCAGTACTTC
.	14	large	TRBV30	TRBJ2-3	CAWSVAALTDTQYF	TGTGCCTGGAGTGTAGCGGCACTCACAGATACGCAGTATTTT
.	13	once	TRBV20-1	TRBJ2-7	CSASERGSYEQYF	TGCAGTGCTAGCGAAAGGGGATCCTACGAGCAGTACTTC
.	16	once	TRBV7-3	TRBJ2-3	CASSIQGRTDTDTQYF	TGTGCCAGCAGCATTCAGGGACGGACAGACACAGATACGCAGTATTTT
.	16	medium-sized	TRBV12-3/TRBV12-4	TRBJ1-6	CASSPNKAKVNSPLHF	TGTGCCAGCAGTCCCAACAAGGCCAAGGTCAATTCACCCCTCCACTTT
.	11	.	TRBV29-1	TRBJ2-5	CSVEAQETQYF	TGCAGCGTGGAGGCCCAAGAGACCCAGTACTTC
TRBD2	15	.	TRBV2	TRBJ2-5	CASSPGGEGTETQYF	TGTGCCAGCAGCCCCGGAGGGGAGGGGACAGAGACCCAGTACTTC
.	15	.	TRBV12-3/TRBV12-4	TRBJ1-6	CATSTESSYNSPLHF	TGTGCCACCTCGACCGAGAGCTCCTATAATTCACCCCTCCACTTT
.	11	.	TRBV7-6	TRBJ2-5	CASTLAETQYF	TGTGCCAGCACCCTCGCCGAGACCCAGTACTTC
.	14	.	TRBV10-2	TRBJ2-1	CASTQAVSYNEQFF	TGCGCCAGCACCCAGGCGGTCTCCTACAATGAGCAGTTCTTC
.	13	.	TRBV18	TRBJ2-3	CASSPSSTDTQYF	TGTGCCAGCTCACCATCGAGCACAGATACGCAGTATTTT
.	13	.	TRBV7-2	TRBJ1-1	CASSLAPSTEAFF	TGTGCCAGCAGCTTAGCCCCGAGCACTGAAGCTTTCTTT
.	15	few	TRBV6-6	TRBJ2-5	CASSYLRTVQETQYF	TGTGCCAGCAGTTACCTCCGGACTGTACAAGAGACCCAGTACTTC
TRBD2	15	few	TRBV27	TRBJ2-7	CASSLLAGSSYEQYF	TGTGCCAGCAGTTTATTAGCGGGGTCTTCCTACGAGCAGTACTTC
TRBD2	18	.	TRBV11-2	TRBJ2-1	CASSPGLAGGQYLNEQFF	TGTGCCAGCAGCCCGGGACTAGCGGGGGGGCAGTATCTTAATGAGCAGTTCTTC
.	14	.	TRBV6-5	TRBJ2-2	CASSYSNRAGELFF	TGTGCCAGCAGTTACTCGAATCGAGCCGGGGAGCTGTTTTTT
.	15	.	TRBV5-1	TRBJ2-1	CASSFAPASYNEQFF	TGCGCCAGCAGCTTTGCTCCGGCCTCCTACAATGAGCAGTTCTTC
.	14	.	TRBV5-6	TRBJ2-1	CASSFDGSYNEQFF	TGTGCCAGCAGCTTCGACGGCTCCTACAATGAGCAGTTCTTC
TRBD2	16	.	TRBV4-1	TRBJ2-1	CASSQRAGEPTGEQFF	TGCGCCAGCAGCCAAAGAGCGGGGGAGCCTACGGGTGAGCAGTTCTTC
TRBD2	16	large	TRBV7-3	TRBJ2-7	CASSRGEAGNYHEQYF	TGTGCCAGCAGCCGGGGGGAGGCAGGGAACTACCACGAGCAGTACTTC
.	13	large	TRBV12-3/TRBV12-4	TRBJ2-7	CASRLARAYEQYF	TGTGCCAGCAGGCTAGCGAGAGCCTACGAGCAGTACTTC
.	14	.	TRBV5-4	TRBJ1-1	CASSLTSMNTEAFF	TGTGCCAGCAGTCTCACTTCCATGAACACTGAAGCTTTCTTT
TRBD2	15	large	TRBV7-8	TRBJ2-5	CASSLAAAGGTTQYF	TGTGCCAGCAGCTTAGCTGCAGCGGGGGGCACGACCCAGTACTTC
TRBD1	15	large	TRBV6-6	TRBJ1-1	CATKEGTGPSAEAFF	TGTGCCACCAAGGAGGGGACAGGCCCAAGCGCTGAAGCTTTCTTT
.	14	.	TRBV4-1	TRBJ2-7	CASSQAGGSYEQYF	TGCGCCAGCAGCCAAGCAGGAGGGTCCTACGAGCAGTACTTC
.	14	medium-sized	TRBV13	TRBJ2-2	CASSWGVNTGELFF	TGTGCCAGCAGCTGGGGGGTTAACACCGGGGAGCTGTTTTTT
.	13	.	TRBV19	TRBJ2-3	CAISDGGTDTQYF	TGTGCCATTTCGGACGGGGGAACAGATACGCAGTATTTT
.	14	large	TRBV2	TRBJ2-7	CASSDEGSSYEQYF	TGTGCCAGCAGTGATGAGGGCAGCTCCTACGAGCAGTACTTC
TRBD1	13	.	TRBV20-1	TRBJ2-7	CSAAGQASYEQYF	TGCAGTGCCGCGGGACAGGCTTCCTACGAGCAGTACTTC
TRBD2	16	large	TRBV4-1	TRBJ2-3	CASRIMGGGPEDTQYF	TGCGCCAGCAGAATTATGGGCGGGGGGCCGGAAGATACGCAGTATTTT
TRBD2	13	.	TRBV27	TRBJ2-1	CAISGGPHNEQFF	TGTGCCATCTCGGGAGGGCCCCACAATGAGCAGTTCTTC
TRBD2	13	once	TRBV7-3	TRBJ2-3	CASSSSGTDTQYF	TGTGCCAGCAGCTCTAGCGGGACAGATACGCAGTATTTT
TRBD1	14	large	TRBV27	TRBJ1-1	CASRRQGAQAEAFF	TGTGCCAGCAGGAGACAGGGGGCGCAGGCTGAAGCTTTCTTT
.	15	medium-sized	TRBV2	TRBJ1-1	CASSWDRRRNTEAFF	TGTGCCAGCAGTTGGGACCGTAGACGGAACACTGAAGCTTTCTTT
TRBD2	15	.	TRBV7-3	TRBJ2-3	CASSLTSGGTDTQYF	TGTGCCAGCAGCTTAACGTCGGGGGGGACAGATACGCAGTATTTT
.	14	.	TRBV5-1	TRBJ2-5	CASSLGGGSETQYF	TGCGCCAGCAGCTTGGGAGGAGGGTCGGAGACCCAGTACTTC
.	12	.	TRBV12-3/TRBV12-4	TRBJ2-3	CASSLAGYTQYF	TGTGCCAGCAGTTTGGCGGGGTATACGCAGTATTTT